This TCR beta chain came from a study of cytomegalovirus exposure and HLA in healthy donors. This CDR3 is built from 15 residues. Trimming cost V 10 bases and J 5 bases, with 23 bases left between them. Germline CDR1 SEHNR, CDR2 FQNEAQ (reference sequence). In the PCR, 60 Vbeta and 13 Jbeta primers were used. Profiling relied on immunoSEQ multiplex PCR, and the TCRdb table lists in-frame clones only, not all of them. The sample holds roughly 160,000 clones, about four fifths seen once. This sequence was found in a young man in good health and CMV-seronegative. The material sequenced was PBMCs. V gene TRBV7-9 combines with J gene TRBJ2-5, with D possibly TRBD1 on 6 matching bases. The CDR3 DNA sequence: TGTGCCACCTCCCCAGGGGACACCGCATTGGAGACCCAGTACTTC. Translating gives CATSPGDTALETQYF. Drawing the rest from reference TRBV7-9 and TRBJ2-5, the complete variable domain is DTGVSQNPRHKITKRGQNVTFRCDPISEHNRLYWYRQTLGQGPEFLTYFQNEAQLEKSRLLSDRFSAERPKGSFSTLEIQRTEQGDSAMYLCATSPGDTALETQYFGPGTRLLVL.